What follows are 2 T cell receptor beta chains derived from one specimen sequenced in a study of T cells after yellow fever vaccination. TCRdb redid the calling of the 5' RACE reads with MiXCR, one entry per CDR3 protein. Here the sample spans some 600,000 distinct CDR3 sequences, about 15% being singletons. The sequencing used PBMCs, collected 5 days after the first yellow fever vaccination. Receptors originate from a man between 18 and 29 years old who received the YFV17D yellow fever vaccine.

The sample holds a few counts of this clonotype. The chain is built from TRBV9 and TRBJ2-2; 7 nucleotides agree with TRBD1. The length of the CDR3 is 17 residues. Per the germline V gene, CDR1 is SGDLS and CDR2 is YYNGEE. Trimming removed 4 bases from V and 2 bases from J; junction bases left unmatched: 11. The CDR3 DNA sequence: TGTGCCAGCAGCCCCAGACACAGGGGAACCAACACCGGGGAGCTGTTTTTT. This codes for CASSPRHRGTNTGELFF.

This clonotype has a handful of counts. The chain is built from TRBV4-1 and TRBJ2-2; 8 bases line up with TRBD1. The CDR3 loop spans 17 amino acids. The germline V gene has CDR1 MGHRA and CDR2 YSYEKL. With V trimmed by 2 bases and J by 6 bases, 11 bases remained unmatched. CDR3: CASSQSTGTGYSGELFF. CDR3 coding DNA: TGCGCCAGCAGCCAATCGACCGGGACAGGTTATTCCGGGGAGCTGTTTTTT.